This TCR beta chain is from a study of beta chain features in type 1 diabetes. This CDR3 spans 14 amino acids. V lost 5 bases, J lost 6 bases, and 17 bases lay in between. The germline V gene has CDR1 SEHNR and CDR2 FQNEAQ (reference sequence). Study-level findings and limits: TCRB CDR3s were moderately but significantly shorter in Type 1 diabetes patients in all four CD4+ subsets.

Isolated RNA was reverse transcribed in full, so expressed TCRB transcripts were sequenced. Clones were sequenced by immunoSEQ multiplex PCR, and TCRdb holds only the in-frame ones, with some missing. The sample yields 350,000 to 450,000 clones, over 10% seen once. Only a few counts were recorded for this clone. Its antigen is unknown. What was sequenced was naive CD4+ T cells from blood. V and J are TRBV7-9 and TRBJ2-7; the D gene is possibly TRBD1 (6 bases). The clonotype originates from a woman in her late teens or twenties with type 1 diabetes. The CDR3, as DNA: TGTGCCAGCAGCCCGGACACAGGGCGTAGCGAGCAGTACTTC. Amino acid sequence: CASSPDTGRSEQYF.